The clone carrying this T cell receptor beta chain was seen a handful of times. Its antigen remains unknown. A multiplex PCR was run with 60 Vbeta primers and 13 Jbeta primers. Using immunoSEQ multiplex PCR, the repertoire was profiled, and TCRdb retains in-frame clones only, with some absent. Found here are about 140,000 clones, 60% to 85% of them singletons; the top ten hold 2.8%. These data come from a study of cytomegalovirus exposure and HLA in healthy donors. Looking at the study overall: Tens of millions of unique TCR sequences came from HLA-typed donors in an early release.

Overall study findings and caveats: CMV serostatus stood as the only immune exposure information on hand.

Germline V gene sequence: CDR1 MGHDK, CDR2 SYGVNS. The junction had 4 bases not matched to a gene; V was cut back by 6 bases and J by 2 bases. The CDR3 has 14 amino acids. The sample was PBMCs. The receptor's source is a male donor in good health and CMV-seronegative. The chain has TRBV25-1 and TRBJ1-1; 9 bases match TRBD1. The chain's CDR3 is CASRGDRVNTEAFF. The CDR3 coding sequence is TGTGCCAGCAGAGGGGACAGGGTCAACACTGAAGCTTTCTTT.